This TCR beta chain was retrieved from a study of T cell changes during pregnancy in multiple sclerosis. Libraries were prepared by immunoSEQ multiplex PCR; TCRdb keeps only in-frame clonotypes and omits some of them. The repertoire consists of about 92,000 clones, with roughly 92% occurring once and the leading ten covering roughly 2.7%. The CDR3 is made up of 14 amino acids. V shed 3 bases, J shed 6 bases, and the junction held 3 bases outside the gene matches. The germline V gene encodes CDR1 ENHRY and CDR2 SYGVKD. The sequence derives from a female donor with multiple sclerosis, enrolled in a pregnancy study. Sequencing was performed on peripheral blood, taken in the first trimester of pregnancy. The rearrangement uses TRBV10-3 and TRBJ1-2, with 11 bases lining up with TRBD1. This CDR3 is CAISDPDRGHGYTF. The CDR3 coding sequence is TGTGCCATCAGTGACCCGGACAGGGGGCATGGCTACACCTTC.